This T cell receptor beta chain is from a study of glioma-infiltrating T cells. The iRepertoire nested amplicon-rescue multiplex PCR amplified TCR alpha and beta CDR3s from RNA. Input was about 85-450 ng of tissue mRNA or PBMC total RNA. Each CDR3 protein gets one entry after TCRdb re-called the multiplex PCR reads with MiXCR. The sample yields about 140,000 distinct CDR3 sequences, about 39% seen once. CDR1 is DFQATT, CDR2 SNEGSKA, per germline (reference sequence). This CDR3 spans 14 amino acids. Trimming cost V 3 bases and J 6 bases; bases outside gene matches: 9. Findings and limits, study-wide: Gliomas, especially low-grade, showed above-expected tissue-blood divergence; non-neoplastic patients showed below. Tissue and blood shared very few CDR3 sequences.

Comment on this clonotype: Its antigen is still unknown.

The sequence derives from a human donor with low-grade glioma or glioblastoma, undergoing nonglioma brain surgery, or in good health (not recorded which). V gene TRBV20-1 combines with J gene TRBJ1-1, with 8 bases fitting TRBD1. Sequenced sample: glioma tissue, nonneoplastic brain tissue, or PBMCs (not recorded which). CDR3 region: CSASKRQGAPEAFF. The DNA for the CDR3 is TGCAGTGCTAGCAAGCGTCAGGGGGCTCCTGAAGCTTTCTTT.